This T cell receptor (beta chain) comes out of a study of CD4+ T cells in melanoma. Study results and limitations: A reported correlation linked neoantigen-specific CD4+ T cells to CD8+, macrophage and B cell function.

Notes on this clone: What it binds is unknown.

Data came from immunoSEQ multiplex PCR; TCRdb stores just in-frame clones and leaves some out. The sample lists 17,000 or so clones, over 70% occurring once. In germline, CDR1 is MNHEY, CDR2 SMNVEV (reference sequence). Trimming pared 7 bases from V and 6 bases from J, leaving 12 bases between. The length of the CDR3 is 13 residues. The chain is built from TRBV27 and TRBJ2-2, with D possibly TRBD1 on 6 matching bases. Material: cells from a culture (not recorded whether cultured in vitro). This TCR came from a human donor with melanoma. As DNA, the CDR3 is TGTGCCAGCAATAACAGGGCGGCCGGGGAGCTGTTTTTT. This translates into CASNNRAAGELFF.